The rows below give T cell receptor beta chains drawn from one sample of a study of cytomegalovirus exposure and HLA in healthy donors. Some clones are missing from TCRdb's copy, which holds only in-frame ones; the method was immunoSEQ multiplex PCR. Among under 200,000 clones listed, 65% to 90% were seen once. The sample taken for sequencing was PBMCs. The receptors were sampled from a woman younger than 45 in good health and CMV-seronegative. Each CDR3 is given without its conserved first and last residue. The listing skips clone size in some rows; elsewhere it reads once, few, many or a size class.

clone_size v_call cdr3_aa
once TRBV11-1 ASSLAGTPTPFNEQF
NA TRBV5-4 ASSWGQGGTETQY
NA TRBV6-6 ASSKGSGRAYEQY
NA TRBV5-4 ASSLTGNPYEQY
NA TRBV19 ASSSSGSGSYNEQF
NA TRBV7-9 ASTSEGNEQF
NA TRBV28 ATSLSPQGELF
NA TRBV2 ASTSYRVPTEAF
once TRBV6-4 ASTIRGKGTEAF
NA TRBV6-6 ASSYSTKRTEAF
NA TRBV28 ASSSTGYGEQY
NA TRBV10-1 ASSEGTAHTQY
NA TRBV5-6 ASSLPSGGAGYLTDTQY
NA TRBV7-9 ASSPPSEETQY
NA TRBV9 ASSVPRRNSYEQY
NA TRBV2 ASRQGEQETQY
NA TRBV5-1 ASSPPVFGELF
few TRBV10-3 AISEQGRVEETQY
NA TRBV7-6 ASSSIAAASYNEQF
NA TRBV6-6 ASSIQGHTGELF
NA TRBV5-4 ASSLSGGADEETQY
NA TRBV28 ASSLNRDWNYEQY
NA TRBV28 ASSGEGSLDTQY
NA TRBV29-1 SVRTSSGEQF
NA TRBV28 LGTVGPNEQF
NA TRBV6-5 ASSVGGVGYEQY
NA TRBV7-8 ASSLASGATDTQY
few TRBV19 ASSYKREGPYEQY
NA TRBV7-9 ASSSTGYEQY
NA TRBV13 ASSPGGRDTQY
NA TRBV10-2 ASTQQGITEAF
NA TRBV9 ASSVERGQGKDEQF
NA TRBV15 ATSRDPGGAGANVLT
NA TRBV11-2 ASSLAGGTEAF
NA TRBV7-9 ASSPRGGESYEQY
NA TRBV9 ASSSGIGEQPQH
NA TRBV5-8 ASGIFPPGGWSDTQY
NA TRBV11-2 ASSWGAGGETQY
NA TRBV4-1 ASSQGGSGTGELF
NA TRBV6-4 ASSRREADTQY
NA TRBV28 ASSLDDRGRAPLH
NA TRBV9 ASSLYRDHTIY
NA TRBV9 ASSYGGTDTQY
NA TRBV28 ASSLFLADDTQY
NA TRBV11-3 ASSLGGERADTQY
NA TRBV15 ATSRGGQLRNTEAF
NA TRBV5-6 ASSRQGYGYT
NA TRBV7-9 ASGTGNTGELF